Included here is one T cell receptor beta chain sequence, with context. Its antigen is not known. This record comes from a study of T cells after yellow fever vaccination. Study results and caveats: Among primary-vaccination clones, most reappeared after the booster, at around 97% for CD4 and approximately 88% for CD8.

TCRdb re-called the 5' RACE reads through MiXCR, storing one row per CDR3 protein. The sample has about 550,000 distinct CDR3 sequences; 15% to 20% are singletons. CDR1 is SEHNR and CDR2 is FQNEAQ in the germline V gene (reference sequence). The CDR3 consists of 15 residues. Deletions cut 0 bases from V and 8 bases from J, with 14 bases between. The source was PBMCs, collected 15 days after the yellow fever booster vaccination. The TCR sequence derives from a man aged 25-45 years who received the YFV17D yellow fever vaccine. V usage is TRBV7-9 and J usage is TRBJ2-4; no reliable D call. CDR3 amino acids: CASSLALPSGDIQYF. The CDR3 nucleotides read TGTGCCAGCAGCTTAGCCCTCCCCTCAGGAGACATTCAGTACTTC.